A selection of T cell receptor beta chains follows, all from one sample in a study of human T cells and chemical hapten exposure. Each CDR3 protein gets one entry after TCRdb re-called the RACE reads with MiXCR. The sample includes about 82,000 distinct CDR3 sequences, 10% to 15% of them seen just once. The specimen was whole blood, collected in connection with sensitization to the hapten diphenylcyclopropenone (DPC). The receptor set was obtained from a woman aged 45-60 years with alopecia areata. Some clones in this sample may be carry-over from other donors' samples. Each CDR3 is given with its conserved first and last residue. Fields, in order: clone size, D gene, V gene, J gene, CDR3 protein, CDR3 DNA. D genes are given only for firm matches. Clone size appears in some rows only: once, few, many, or a class for an expanded clone.

>few|TRBD1|TRBV3-1|TRBJ1-1
CASSHGRDREAFF
TGTGCCAGCAGCCACGGCCGGGACAGGGAAGCTTTCTTT
>-|-|TRBV5-1|TRBJ2-6
CASRDRSSGANVLTF
TGCGCCAGCAGGGATCGCAGCTCTGGGGCCAACGTCCTGACTTTC
>once|TRBD1|TRBV3-1|TRBJ1-6
CASSRDRTTAYNSPLHF
TGTGCCAGCAGTCGGGACAGGACCACGGCCTATAATTCACCCCTCCACTTT
>-|-|TRBV20-1|TRBJ2-5
CSASITAQYF
TGCAGTGCTAGTATAACCGCCCAGTACTTC
>-|-|TRBV3-1|TRBJ1-5
CASSLTLGRGQPQHF
TGTGCCAGCAGCCTCACTCTCGGTCGGGGTCAGCCCCAGCATTTT
>many|TRBD1|TRBV25-1|TRBJ2-2
CASSGQGSAGELFF
TGTGCCAGCAGTGGACAGGGAAGTGCCGGGGAGCTGTTTTTT
>-|-|TRBV12-3/TRBV12-4|TRBJ2-7
CASSFREAVNEQYF
TGTGCCAGCAGTTTTAGGGAAGCGGTGAACGAGCAGTACTTC
>many|-|TRBV29-1|TRBJ1-5
CSVGVNNQPQHF
TGCAGCGTTGGCGTTAACAATCAGCCCCAGCATTTT
>few|-|TRBV27|TRBJ1-5
CASSWSLDQPQHF
TGTGCCAGCAGTTGGAGCCTCGATCAGCCCCAGCATTTT
>-|-|TRBV19|TRBJ2-1
CASSIDPVSQEQFF
TGTGCCAGTAGTATAGATCCCGTTAGTCAGGAGCAGTTCTTC
>many|-|TRBV29-1|TRBJ2-7
CSVAQQDYEQYF
TGCAGCGTTGCTCAGCAGGACTACGAGCAGTACTTC
>few|-|TRBV11-1|TRBJ2-7
CASSYPGLEQYF
TGTGCCAGCAGCTACCCGGGCCTCGAGCAGTACTTC
>few|-|TRBV2|TRBJ1-3
CASSVVGQGLDSGNTIYF
TGTGCCAGCAGTGTAGTGGGTCAAGGCCTAGACTCTGGAAACACCATATATTTT
>-|-|TRBV12-3/TRBV12-4|TRBJ2-7
CASSFQIRSYEQYF
TGTGCCAGCAGTTTCCAGATCCGCTCCTACGAGCAGTACTTC
>-|-|TRBV30|TRBJ1-3
CAWSVQRNSGNTIYF
TGTGCCTGGAGTGTACAGCGAAATAGCGGAAACACCATATATTTT
>many|TRBD1|TRBV27|TRBJ2-7
CASKRQGPYEQYF
TGTGCCAGCAAGAGACAGGGGCCCTACGAGCAGTACTTC
>many|-|TRBV12-3/TRBV12-4|TRBJ2-1
CASSAGEAYNEQFF
TGTGCCAGCAGCGCCGGGGAAGCCTACAATGAGCAGTTCTTC
>many|-|TRBV10-3|TRBJ1-5
CAISESGSNQPQHF
TGTGCCATCAGTGAGTCGGGTAGCAATCAGCCCCAGCATTTT
>many|TRBD2|TRBV20-1|TRBJ2-1
CSARDPSGRGYNEQFF
TGCAGTGCTAGAGATCCCAGCGGGAGGGGGTACAATGAGCAGTTCTTC
>-|-|TRBV20-1|TRBJ2-3
CSAQAQGRRTDTQYF
TGCAGTGCCCAGGCCCAGGGCCGAAGGACAGATACGCAGTATTTT
>few|TRBD1|TRBV7-6|TRBJ1-6
CASSSGTVNSPLHF
TGTGCCAGCAGCTCAGGGACAGTAAATTCACCCCTCCACTTT
>-|-|TRBV5-1|TRBJ2-5
CASSPLAGAAPETQYF
TGCGCCAGCAGCCCCTTGGCAGGGGCCGCCCCGGAGACCCAGTACTTC
>few|TRBD2|TRBV3-1|TRBJ2-7
CASSQYSGSSYEQYF
TGTGCCAGCAGCCAGTACAGCGGGAGCTCCTACGAGCAGTACTTC
>-|-|TRBV7-2|TRBJ2-5
CASSLRQTQETQYF
TGTGCCAGCAGCTTACGGCAGACCCAAGAGACCCAGTACTTC
>few|-|TRBV13|TRBJ2-7
CASSPAPFGGIDYEQYF
TGTGCCAGCAGCCCCGCCCCTTTTGGCGGGATAGACTACGAGCAGTACTTC
>many|-|TRBV20-1|TRBJ2-7
CSVTPRRAGYEQYF
TGCAGTGTTACACCGCGGAGGGCCGGTTACGAGCAGTACTTC
>-|-|TRBV30|TRBJ1-1
CAWSVGGLRNTEAFF
TGTGCCTGGAGTGTAGGGGGGCTACGGAACACTGAAGCTTTCTTT
>-|TRBD2|TRBV6-5|TRBJ2-1
CASSYKSGRAGNEQFF
TGTGCCAGCAGTTACAAAAGCGGGAGGGCCGGCAATGAGCAGTTCTTC
>-|-|TRBV9|TRBJ2-1
CASSVRLGFNNEQFF
TGTGCCAGCAGCGTGAGACTAGGGTTTAACAATGAGCAGTTCTTC
>few|-|TRBV14|TRBJ2-7
CASSQIADRSYEQYF
TGTGCCAGCAGCCAAATAGCGGACCGCTCCTACGAGCAGTACTTC
>many|-|TRBV20-1|TRBJ1-5
CSARGGGQDQPQHF
TGCAGTGCTAGAGGGGGGGGTCAGGATCAGCCCCAGCATTTT
>-|-|TRBV6-1|TRBJ1-2
CASSEALSRYTF
TGTGCCAGCAGTGAGGCCCTTTCCCGCTACACCTTC
>-|TRBD1|TRBV27|TRBJ1-1
CASSPISGTGLNTEAFF
TGTGCCAGCAGTCCGATCTCCGGGACAGGCCTGAACACTGAAGCTTTCTTT
>-|-|TRBV20-1|TRBJ2-1
CSAWRNNEQFF
TGCAGTGCGTGGAGGAACAATGAGCAGTTCTTC
>few|TRBD1|TRBV28|TRBJ2-1
CASTRQGPYNEQFF
TGTGCCAGCACACGACAGGGCCCTTACAATGAGCAGTTCTTC